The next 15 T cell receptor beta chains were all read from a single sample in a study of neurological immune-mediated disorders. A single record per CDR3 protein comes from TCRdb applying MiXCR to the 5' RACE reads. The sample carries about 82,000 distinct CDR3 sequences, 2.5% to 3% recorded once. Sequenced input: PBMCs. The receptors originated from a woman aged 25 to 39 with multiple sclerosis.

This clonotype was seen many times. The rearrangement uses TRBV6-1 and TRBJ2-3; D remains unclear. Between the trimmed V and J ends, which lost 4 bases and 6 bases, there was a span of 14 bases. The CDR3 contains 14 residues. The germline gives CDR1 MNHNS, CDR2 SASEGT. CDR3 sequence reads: CASSVSFMGDTQYF. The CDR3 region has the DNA TGTGCCAGCAGTGTCTCTTTCATGGGCGATACGCAGTATTTT.

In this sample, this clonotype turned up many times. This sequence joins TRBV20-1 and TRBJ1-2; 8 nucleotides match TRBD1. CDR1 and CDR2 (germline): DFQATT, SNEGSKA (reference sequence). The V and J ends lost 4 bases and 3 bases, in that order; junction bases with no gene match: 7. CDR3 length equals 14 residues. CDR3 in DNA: TGCAGTGCTACACGACAGGGGACCTACTATGGCTACACCTTC. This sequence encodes CSATRQGTYYGYTF.

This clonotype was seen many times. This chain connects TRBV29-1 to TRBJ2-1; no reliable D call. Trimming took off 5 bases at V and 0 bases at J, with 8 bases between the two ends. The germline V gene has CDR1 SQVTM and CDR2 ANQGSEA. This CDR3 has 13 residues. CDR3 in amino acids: CSVSGSSYNEQFF. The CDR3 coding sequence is TGCAGCGTTTCTGGTAGCTCCTACAATGAGCAGTTCTTC.

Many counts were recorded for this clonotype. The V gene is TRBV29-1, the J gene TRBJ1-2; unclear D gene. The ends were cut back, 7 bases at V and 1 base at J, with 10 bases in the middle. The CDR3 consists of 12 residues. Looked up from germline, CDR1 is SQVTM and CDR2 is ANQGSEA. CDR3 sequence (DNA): TGCAGCGCCCCTGACATTAACTATGGCTACACCTTC. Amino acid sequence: CSAPDINYGYTF. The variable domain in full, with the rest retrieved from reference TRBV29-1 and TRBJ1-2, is SAVISQKPSRDICQRGTSLTIQCQVDSQVTMMFWYRQQPGQSLTLIATANQGSEATYESGFVIDKFPISRPNLTFSTLTVSNMSPEDSSIYLCSAPDINYGYTFGSGTRLTVV.

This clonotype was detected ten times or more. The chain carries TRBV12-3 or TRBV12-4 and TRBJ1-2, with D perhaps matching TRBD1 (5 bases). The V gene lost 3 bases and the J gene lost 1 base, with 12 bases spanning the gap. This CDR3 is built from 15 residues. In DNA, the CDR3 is TGTGCCAGCAGTTTGCGGGGGGGAGGTAACTATGGCTACACCTTC. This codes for CASSLRGGGNYGYTF.

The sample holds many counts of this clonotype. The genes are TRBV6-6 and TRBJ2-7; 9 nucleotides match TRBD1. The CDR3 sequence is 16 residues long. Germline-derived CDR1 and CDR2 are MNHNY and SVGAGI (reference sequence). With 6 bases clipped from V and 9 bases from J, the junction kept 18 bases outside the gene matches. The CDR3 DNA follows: TGTGCCAGCAGACTTGCAACCCGGGACAGGGAGAGGGGGCAGTACTTC. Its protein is CASRLATRDRERGQYF.

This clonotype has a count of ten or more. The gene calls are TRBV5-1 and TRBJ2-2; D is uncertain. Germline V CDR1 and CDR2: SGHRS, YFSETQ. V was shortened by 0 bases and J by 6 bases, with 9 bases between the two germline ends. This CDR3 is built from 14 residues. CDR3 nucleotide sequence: TGCGCCAGCAGCTTGGACCCAAGCCCCGGGGAGCTGTTTTTT. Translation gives CASSLDPSPGELFF.

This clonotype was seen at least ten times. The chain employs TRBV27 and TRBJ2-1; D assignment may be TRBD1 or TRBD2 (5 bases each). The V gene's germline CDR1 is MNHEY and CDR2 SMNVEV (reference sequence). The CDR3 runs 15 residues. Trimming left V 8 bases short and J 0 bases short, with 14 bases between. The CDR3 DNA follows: TGTGCCAGCGCTACTTGGGACGGCTCCTACAATGAGCAGTTCTTC. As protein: CASATWDGSYNEQFF.

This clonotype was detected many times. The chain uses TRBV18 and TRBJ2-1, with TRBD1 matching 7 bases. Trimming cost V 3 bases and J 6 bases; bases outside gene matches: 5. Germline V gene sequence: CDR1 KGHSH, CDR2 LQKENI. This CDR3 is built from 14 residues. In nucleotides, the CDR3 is TGTGCCAGCTCACCGGGACAGCTGTTCAATGAGCAGTTCTTC. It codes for CASSPGQLFNEQFF.

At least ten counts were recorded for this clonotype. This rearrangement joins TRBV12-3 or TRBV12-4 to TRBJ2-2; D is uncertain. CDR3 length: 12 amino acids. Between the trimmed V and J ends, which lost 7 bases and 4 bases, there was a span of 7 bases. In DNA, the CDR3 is TGTGCCAGCAATGGTCGCACCGGGGAGCTGTTTTTT. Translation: CASNGRTGELFF.

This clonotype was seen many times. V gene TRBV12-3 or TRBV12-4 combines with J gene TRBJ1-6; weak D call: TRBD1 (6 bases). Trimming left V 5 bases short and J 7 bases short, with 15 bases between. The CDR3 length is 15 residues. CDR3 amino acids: CASSARSGGNSPLHF. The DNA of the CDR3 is TGTGCCAGCAGTGCCCGTTCGGGGGGCAATTCACCCCTCCACTTT.

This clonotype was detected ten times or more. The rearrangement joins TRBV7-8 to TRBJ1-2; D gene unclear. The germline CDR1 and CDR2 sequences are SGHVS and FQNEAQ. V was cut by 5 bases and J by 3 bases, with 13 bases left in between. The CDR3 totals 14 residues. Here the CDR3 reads CASSPLGGDYGYTF. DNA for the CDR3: TGTGCCAGCAGCCCCCTAGGCGGGGACTATGGCTACACCTTC.

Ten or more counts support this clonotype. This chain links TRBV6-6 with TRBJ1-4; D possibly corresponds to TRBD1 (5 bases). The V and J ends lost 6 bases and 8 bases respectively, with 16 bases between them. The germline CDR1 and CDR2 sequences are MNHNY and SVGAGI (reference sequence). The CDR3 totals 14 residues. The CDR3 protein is CASSLQGVREKLFF. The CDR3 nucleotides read TGTGCCAGCAGCCTCCAGGGCGTAAGGGAAAAACTGTTTTTT.

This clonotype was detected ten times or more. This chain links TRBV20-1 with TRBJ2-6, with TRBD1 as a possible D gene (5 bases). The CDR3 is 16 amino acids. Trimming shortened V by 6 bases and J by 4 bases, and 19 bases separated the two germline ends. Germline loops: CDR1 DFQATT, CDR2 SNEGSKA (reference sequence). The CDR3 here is CSAYVGALTGANVLTF. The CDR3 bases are TGCAGTGCCTACGTAGGGGCCCTCACGGGGGCCAACGTCCTGACTTTC.

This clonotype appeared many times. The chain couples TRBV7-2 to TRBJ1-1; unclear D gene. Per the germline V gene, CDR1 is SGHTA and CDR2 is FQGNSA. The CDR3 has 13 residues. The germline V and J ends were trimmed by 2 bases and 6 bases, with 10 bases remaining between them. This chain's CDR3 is CASSLNTESEAFF. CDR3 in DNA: TGTGCCAGCAGCTTAAATACAGAGTCTGAAGCTTTCTTT.